These 21 T cell receptor beta chains were sequenced from one sample in a study of high-grade serous ovarian cancer treatment subgroups. The repertoire was sequenced with immunoSEQ multiplex PCR; TCRdb's copy has only in-frame clones and lacks some. The data contain about 4,300 clones, 65% to 90% of them singletons. Tumor samples were obtained before definitive surgery or chemotherapy. Specimen: tumor tissue. The receptors derive from a human donor with high-grade serous ovarian cancer.

J is TRBJ1-2 and V is TRBV30; TRBD1 agrees at 10 bases. V shed 1 base, J shed 0 bases, and the junction held 8 bases outside the gene matches. This CDR3 spans 17 amino acids. Germline values: CDR1 GTSNPN, CDR2 SVGIG (reference sequence). The DNA for the CDR3 is TGTGCCTGGAGTGCACCGGGACAGGGGACGACTAACTATGGCTACACCTTC. Translating it yields CAWSAPGQGTTNYGYTF.

This chain links TRBV7-6 with TRBJ2-3, with 7 bases fitting TRBD2. Trimming took 10 bases from V and 1 from J; bases not matched to a gene: 8. Germline V lookup: CDR1 SGHVS, CDR2 FNYEAQ. The length of the CDR3 is 14 residues. The CDR3, as DNA: TGTGCCACCTCTAGCGGATTGGGCACAGATACGCAGTATTTT. Its translation is CATSSGLGTDTQYF.

The CDR3 sequence is CASSSWVGTQYF. The CDR3 DNA is TGTGCCAGTAGTTCCTGGGTTGGGACCCAGTACTTC. The chain couples TRBV19 to TRBJ2-5; D remains unclear. V lost 5 bases and J lost 7, with 11 bases in between. The CDR3 is 12 residues long. Germline V CDR1 and CDR2: LNHDA, SQIVND (reference sequence). Using reference TRBV19 and TRBJ2-5 for the parts outside the CDR3, the full variable domain is DGGITQSPKYLFRKEGQNVTLSCEQNLNHDAMYWYRQDPGQGLRLIYYSQIVNDFQKGDIAEGYSVSREKKESFPLTVTSAQKNPTAFYLCASSSWVGTQYFGPGTRLLVL.

The rearrangement uses TRBV11-2 and TRBJ1-2, with a tentative D call TRBD1 (6 bases). This CDR3 contains 13 residues. Trimming removed 1 base from V and 4 bases from J, with 7 bases in between. Germline V gene sequence: CDR1 SGHAT, CDR2 FQNNGV. The chain's CDR3 is CASSLVQGYGYTF. DNA for the CDR3: TGTGCCAGCAGCTTAGTACAGGGCTATGGCTACACCTTC.

The chain recombines TRBV19 with TRBJ1-2; D is unclear. The CDR3 covers 16 residues. Trimming pared 7 bases from V and 9 bases from J, leaving 27 bases between. The germline V gene has CDR1 LNHDA and CDR2 SQIVND (reference sequence). The CDR3 DNA is TGTGCCAGTACTAGCGGCCCGGGTCCGACCCGCGTTCGCTACACCTTC. This codes for CASTSGPGPTRVRYTF. The full variable domain, in which reference TRBV19 and TRBJ1-2 provide the parts outside the CDR3, is DGGITQSPKYLFRKEGQNVTLSCEQNLNHDAMYWYRQDPGQGLRLIYYSQIVNDFQKGDIAEGYSVSREKKESFPLTVTSAQKNPTAFYLCASTSGPGPTRVRYTFGSGTRLTVV.

V gene TRBV4-2 combines with J gene TRBJ2-3; D is possibly TRBD2 (7 bases). The CDR3 totals 16 residues. The V end was cut by 0 bases, the J end by 3 bases, with 13 bases between. Germline V gene lookup returns CDR1 LGHNA and CDR2 YNFKEQ. DNA of the CDR3: TGTGCCAGCAGCCAAGAGGAGGGAGGGGGAACAGATACGCAGTATTTT. The encoded protein is CASSQEEGGGTDTQYF.

The chain links TRBV2 to TRBJ1-1, with a possible D match to TRBD1 (6 bases). The CDR3 is made up of 14 amino acids. The germline V and J ends were trimmed by 1 base and 11 bases, with 17 bases remaining between them. Germline CDR1 reads SNHLY; CDR2 reads FYNNEI. Here the CDR3 DNA reads TGTGCCAGCAGTGAAGTGAATGGACAGCCTCGGGCTTTCTTT. Its protein product is CASSEVNGQPRAFF.

The gene calls are TRBV11-2 and TRBJ1-3; no definite D call. The CDR3 extends over 12 amino acids. The germline CDR1 and CDR2 sequences are SGHAT and FQNNGV. V lost 1 base and J lost 7, with 5 bases in between. CDR3 region: CASSLGPNTIYF. CDR3 DNA sequence: TGTGCCAGCAGCTTAGGACCGAACACCATATATTTT. The variable domain in full, with the rest retrieved from reference TRBV11-2 and TRBJ1-3, is EAGVAQSPRYKIIEKRQSVAFWCNPISGHATLYWYQQILGQGPKLLIQFQNNGVVDDSQLPKDRFSAERLKGVDSTLKIQPAKLEDSAVYLCASSLGPNTIYFGEGSWLTVV.

This sequence joins TRBV7-3 and TRBJ1-1; tentative D call: TRBD1 (5 bases). There are 14 residues in the CDR3. The V end was cut by 2 bases, the J end by 1 base, with 8 bases between. Per the germline V gene, CDR1 is SGHTA and CDR2 is FQGTGA. The CDR3 region has the DNA TGTGCCAGCAGCTTAGCAGGGAGGAACACTGAAGCTTTCTTT. Translation gives CASSLAGRNTEAFF. The complete variable domain, with remaining parts taken from reference TRBV7-3 and TRBJ1-1, reads GAGVSQTPSNKVTEKGKYVELRCDPISGHTALYWYRQSLGQGPEFLIYFQGTGAADDSGLPNDRFFAVRPEGSVSTLKIQRTERGDSAVYLCASSLAGRNTEAFFGQGTRLTVV.

Only a few counts were recorded for this clone. CDR3 bases: TGCGCCAGCGGGGTAGCGGGGGCCTACTACAATGAGCAGTTCTTC. Residues: CASGVAGAYYNEQFF. The gene calls are TRBV10-2 and TRBJ2-1, with TRBD2 matching 9 bases. Germline values: CDR1 WSHSY, CDR2 SAAADI. J lost 3 bases, V lost 8 bases, and 8 bases had no gene match. The CDR3 has 15 amino acids.

The J gene is TRBJ2-1, the V gene TRBV19; 8 bases are shared with TRBD2. Germline values: CDR1 LNHDA, CDR2 SQIVND (reference sequence). The CDR3 spans 15 residues. The J segment lost 7 bases and the V segment lost 4 bases, leaving 9 bases of the junction unmatched. The CDR3 region is CASSTAGGGNNEQFF. The CDR3 DNA reads TGTGCCAGTAGTACAGCGGGCGGGGGGAATAATGAGCAGTTCTTC.

The chain joins TRBV7-2 to TRBJ2-1; TRBD1 might be the D (6 bases). V shed 5 bases and J shed 6 bases, with 14 bases lying between them. Germline-derived CDR1 and CDR2 are SGHTA and FQGNSA. There are 14 residues in the CDR3. CDR3 DNA: TGTGCCAGCAGCCCGGTGGGGGCAATCAATGAGCAGTTCTTC. Translating it yields CASSPVGAINEQFF.

This clone was detected a few times. This chain connects TRBV14 to TRBJ2-1; 12 bases fit TRBD2. CDR3 length: 18 amino acids. V trimming: 0 bases; J trimming: 6 bases; junction bases outside the gene matches: 9. Looked up from germline, CDR1 is SGHDN and CDR2 is FVKESK. The DNA for the CDR3 is TGTGCCAGCAGCCAAGACCCGACTAGCGGGGGTTCAGGCAATGAGCAGTTCTTC. Its translation: CASSQDPTSGGSGNEQFF.

The chain couples TRBV10-1 to TRBJ1-1, with a tentative D call TRBD1 (5 bases). This CDR3 has 14 amino acids. The germline V gene encodes CDR1 WNHNN and CDR2 SYGVQD (reference sequence). Trimming cost V 10 bases and J 1 base, with 16 bases left between them. The CDR3 DNA reads as TGCGCCACCTCGGGGCGAGGGCAGAACACTGAAGCTTTCTTT. Its translation: CATSGRGQNTEAFF.

The chain links TRBV5-1 to TRBJ2-2; 9 bases agree with TRBD1. CDR1 SGHRS and CDR2 YFSETQ come from the germline V gene. The V gene end was trimmed by 3 bases and the J gene end by 6 bases; junction bases not matched to a gene: 9. The CDR3 has 16 residues. CDR3 sequence reads: CASSSGTGMKAGELFF. For the CDR3, the DNA is TGCGCCAGCAGCTCAGGGACAGGGATGAAGGCCGGGGAGCTGTTTTTT. Using reference TRBV5-1 and TRBJ2-2 for the parts outside the CDR3, the full variable domain is KAGVTQTPRYLIKTRGQQVTLSCSPISGHRSVSWYQQTPGQGLQFLFEYFSETQRNKGNFPGRFSGRQFSNSRSEMNVSTLELGDSALYLCASSSGTGMKAGELFFGEGSRLTVL.

The chain has TRBV2 and TRBJ1-6, with TRBD1 matching 7 bases. The CDR3 totals 17 residues. Per germline, CDR1 SNHLY and CDR2 FYNNEI. V gave up 6 bases and J gave up 2 bases; unmatched junction bases: 10. CDR3 region: CASSPSDRDPYNSPLHF. The CDR3 nucleotides read TGTGCCAGCAGCCCCTCCGACAGGGACCCCTATAATTCACCCCTCCACTTT.

The J gene is TRBJ1-3, the V gene TRBV21-1. TRBV21-1 is a pseudogene segment. This CDR3 region has 17 residues. This chain's CDR3 is CASRPRETALSGNTIYF. The CDR3 DNA reads as TGTGCCAGCAGGCCCCGGGAGACAGCCCTCTCTGGAAACACCATATATTTT.

The chain links TRBV19 to TRBJ1-3; 7 nucleotides align to TRBD1. Germline trimming cut 8 bases from V and 0 bases from J; bases unmatched to any gene: 4. Germline V gives CDR1 LNHDA, CDR2 SQIVND (reference sequence). This CDR3 is 14 amino acids long. This CDR3 reads CASQTGSSGNTIYF. The CDR3 DNA sequence: TGTGCCAGTCAGACAGGGAGCTCTGGAAACACCATATATTTT.

V is TRBV11-2 and J is TRBJ2-7; D may be TRBD1 or TRBD2 (5 bases each). Trimming shortened V by 5 bases and J by 3 bases, and 20 bases separated the two germline ends. The V gene's germline CDR1 is SGHAT and CDR2 FQNNGV. The CDR3 runs to 16 residues. The CDR3 sequence: CASSPRARGEFYEQYF. The DNA for the CDR3 is TGTGCCAGCAGCCCGCGAGCTAGAGGGGAGTTCTACGAGCAGTACTTC. Supplemented by reference TRBV11-2 and TRBJ2-7, the full variable domain reads EAGVAQSPRYKIIEKRQSVAFWCNPISGHATLYWYQQILGQGPKLLIQFQNNGVVDDSQLPKDRFSAERLKGVDSTLKIQPAKLEDSAVYLCASSPRARGEFYEQYFGPGTRLTVT.

The CDR3 loop is CASSYSMWTATYEQYF. The CDR3 coding sequence is TGTGCCAGCAGTTACTCGATGTGGACAGCCACCTACGAGCAGTACTTC. The chain uses TRBV6-5 and TRBJ2-7, with D possibly TRBD1 on 6 matching bases. Trimming took 0 bases from V and 2 from J, leaving 14 bases between them. The germline CDR1 and CDR2 sequences are MNHEY and SVGAGI. CDR3 length: 16 amino acids.

V gene TRBV6-5 combines with J gene TRBJ2-5; D is possibly TRBD2 (5 bases). V gave up 0 bases and J gave up 4 bases, with 9 bases separating them. Per the germline V gene, CDR1 is MNHEY and CDR2 is SVGAGI. The CDR3 covers 14 residues. The CDR3 DNA reads TGTGCCAGCAGTTACTCGAGGGCAGGAGAGACCCAGTACTTC. It codes for CASSYSRAGETQYF.